This T cell receptor (beta chain) was profiled in a study of identical twins. This clonotype was counted between two and nine times. The CDR3 is 15 residues long. V lost 5 bases, J lost 2 bases, and 11 bases lay in between. From germline, CDR1 is SGHRS and CDR2 YFSETQ. TCRdb passed the 5' RACE reads through MiXCR, listing each CDR3 protein once. In the table there are 450,000 or so distinct CDR3 sequences, approximately 15% of which are singletons. The same specimen was also included in a second study, on yellow fever vaccine responses in identical twins.

The receptor was derived from a woman aged 18-29 years in good health. Sequencing was carried out using CD4+ T cells sorted from blood. The chain recombines TRBV5-1 with TRBJ2-6; maybe TRBD1 (6 bases). The CDR3, as DNA: TGCGCCAGCAGTAATAACAGGGCTGGGGCCAACGTCCTGACTTTC. Protein sequence: CASSNNRAGANVLTF. Full variable domain (outside the CDR3, taken from reference TRBV5-1 and TRBJ2-6): KAGVTQTPRYLIKTRGQQVTLSCSPISGHRSVSWYQQTPGQGLQFLFEYFSETQRNKGNFPGRFSGRQFSNSRSEMNVSTLELGDSALYLCASSNNRAGANVLTFGAGSRLTVL.